This T cell receptor (beta chain) is drawn from a study of cytomegalovirus exposure and HLA in healthy donors. Use of 60 Vbeta and 13 Jbeta primers characterized the PCR. Assay used: immunoSEQ multiplex PCR; TCRdb lists only in-frame clones, some missing. The sample gives more than 250,000 clones, roughly 90% of which show up once; 2% to 3% is in the top ten. This clone appeared once. This sequence originates from a young woman in good health and CMV-seronegative. Input material: PBMCs.

For the CDR3, the DNA is TGTGCCAGCTCACCTGACAGGGTAGAGGAAAAACTGTTTTTT. Encoded protein: CASSPDRVEEKLFF. The chain uses TRBV18 and TRBJ1-4; 7 nucleotides line up with TRBD1. The V and J ends lost 3 bases and 8 bases, in that order; junction bases with no gene match: 6. The germline gives CDR1 KGHSH, CDR2 LQKENI. The CDR3 consists of 14 residues.